The 19 T cell receptor beta chains given below trace back to one sample, sequenced in a study of blood T cell repertoires in COVID-19. The table came from immunoSEQ multiplex PCR; TCRdb's copy has only in-frame clones and leaves some out. The profile shows around 290,000 clones, 80% to 90% of them singletons. The specimen was peripheral blood. Every receptor here comes from a man in his forties or fifties with acute or convalescent COVID-19.

The J gene is TRBJ2-7, the V gene TRBV27; D ambiguous. Looked up from germline, CDR1 is MNHEY and CDR2 is SMNVEV (reference sequence). Deletions cut 4 bases from V and 2 bases from J, with 12 bases between. The CDR3 consists of 14 residues. The CDR3 sequence: CASSSSPGPYEQYF. DNA of the CDR3: TGTGCCAGCAGTTCCAGTCCTGGTCCCTACGAGCAGTACTTC.

The chain carries TRBV30 and TRBJ1-6; tentatively, D is TRBD1 (6 bases). Germline-derived CDR1 and CDR2 are GTSNPN and SVGIG (reference sequence). V lost 3 bases to trimming and J lost 7 bases, with 22 bases between them. The CDR3 sequence is 17 residues long. The CDR3 here is CAWRPWTVRTVNSPLHF. The CDR3 DNA sequence: TGTGCCTGGAGGCCATGGACCGTGAGGACAGTAAATTCACCCCTCCACTTT.

Regarding this clone: Other DNA sequences in this specimen translate into the identical CDR3. The gene calls are TRBV6-1 and TRBJ1-2; D unclear. V was shortened by 1 base and J by 5 bases, with 11 bases between the two germline ends. Germline CDR1 reads MNHNS; CDR2 reads SASEGT. The CDR3 totals 14 residues. CDR3 protein: CASSEGVTGYGYTF. DNA for the CDR3: TGTGCCAGCAGTGAAGGGGTTACGGGATATGGCTACACCTTC.

The gene calls are TRBV12-3 or TRBV12-4 and TRBJ1-1, with D possibly being TRBD1 (6 bases). This CDR3 is built from 13 residues. Trimming took 7 bases from V and 3 from J, leaving 12 bases between them. The CDR3 DNA is TGTGCCAGCACTAGAGGACAGTACACTGAAGCTTTCTTT. Encoded protein: CASTRGQYTEAFF.

The J gene is TRBJ1-1, the V gene TRBV15; D gene unclear. The CDR3 is 16 amino acids. Germline CDR1 reads LNHNV; CDR2 reads YYDKDF (reference sequence). V was clipped by 0 bases and J by 1 base, with 12 bases between them. The CDR3: CATSREAGRANTEAFF. Written as DNA, the CDR3 is TGTGCCACCAGCAGAGAAGCCGGGAGGGCGAACACTGAAGCTTTCTTT.

The chain uses TRBV11-2 and TRBJ1-4; no firm D call. CDR3 length: 16 residues. The germline CDR1 and CDR2 sequences are SGHAT and FQNNGV. The V and J ends lost 2 bases and 8 bases respectively, with 18 bases between them. This CDR3 is CASSLSGRSPGEKLFF. The CDR3 region has the DNA TGTGCCAGCAGCTTAAGCGGCAGGTCCCCGGGCGAAAAACTGTTTTTT.

The J gene is TRBJ1-5, the V gene TRBV24-1, with D possibly matching TRBD1 (6 bases). The CDR3 runs to 17 residues. Trimming left V 4 bases short and J 4 bases short, with 19 bases between. Germline V lookup: CDR1 KGHDR, CDR2 SFDVKD. CDR3 bases: TGTGCCACCAGTGACTCTACAGGGTTTAGTTCAAATCAGCCCCAGCATTTT. This gives the protein CATSDSTGFSSNQPQHF.

CDR3 sequence reads: CAWSPAVISGYTF. The CDR3 bases are TGTGCCTGGAGTCCGGCGGTGATAAGTGGCTACACCTTC. The rearrangement uses TRBV30 and TRBJ1-2; unclear D gene. Germline assignment: CDR1 GTSNPN and CDR2 SVGIG (reference sequence). V lost 2 bases, J lost 7 bases, and 14 bases lay in between. The CDR3 is made up of 13 amino acids.

V usage is TRBV5-4 and J usage is TRBJ2-2; 10 bases match TRBD2. CDR3 length: 15 amino acids. Germline values: CDR1 SGHNT, CDR2 YYREEE (reference sequence). The trim removed 4 bases at V and 1 base at J, leaving 1 base unmatched. The DNA for the CDR3 is TGTGCCAGCAGCGCTAGCGGGGGGAACACCGGGGAGCTGTTTTTT. Its translation is CASSASGGNTGELFF.

The V gene is TRBV5-1, the J gene TRBJ2-1; 8 nucleotides match TRBD2. Germline trimming cut 8 bases from V and 4 bases from J; bases unmatched to any gene: 14. The length of the CDR3 is 16 residues. Germline CDR1 and CDR2: SGHRS and YFSETQ. CDR3 sequence reads: CASYLGSSGLYNEQFF. DNA for the CDR3: TGCGCCAGTTACTTAGGGTCTAGCGGGCTATACAATGAGCAGTTCTTC.

The chain employs TRBV7-6 and TRBJ1-1, with D tentatively TRBD1 (6 bases). The V and J ends lost 4 bases and 0 bases respectively, with 15 bases between them. The CDR3 totals 16 residues. The V gene's germline CDR1 is SGHVS and CDR2 FNYEAQ. Written as DNA, the CDR3 is TGTGCCAGCAGCTCCCTCCAGGGGCCGCTGAACACTGAAGCTTTCTTT. It specifies CASSSLQGPLNTEAFF.

The chain carries TRBV5-4 and TRBJ2-7; 15 nucleotides line up with TRBD2. From germline, CDR1 is SGHNT and CDR2 YYREEE (reference sequence). The CDR3 extends over 16 amino acids. With 0 bases clipped from V and 7 bases from J, the junction kept 5 bases outside the gene matches. The CDR3 protein is CASSLGTSGGAEEQYF. DNA of the CDR3: TGTGCCAGCAGCTTGGGGACTAGCGGGGGGGCCGAAGAGCAGTACTTC.

The V gene is TRBV7-8, the J gene TRBJ1-1, with D hard to call. The V gene lost 1 base and the J gene lost 5 bases, with 14 bases spanning the gap. The CDR3 covers 15 residues. CDR1 SGHVS and CDR2 FQNEAQ come from the germline V gene. CDR3 nucleotides: TGTGCCAGCAGCTTAGGCAGGACTGCTACGACTGAAGCTTTCTTT. Amino acids: CASSLGRTATTEAFF.

The gene calls are TRBV5-1 and TRBJ2-2; 8 bases are a match to TRBD2. Germline CDR1 reads SGHRS; CDR2 reads YFSETQ. After removal of 4 bases from V and 5 bases from J, the junction contained 10 bases not matched to a gene. The CDR3 totals 16 residues. DNA for the CDR3: TGCGCCAGCAGCCCCCGGGGGGGGGCGCAAACCGGGGAGCTGTTTTTT. Translating gives CASSPRGGAQTGELFF.

Note on this clone: Relative to the germline gene, one junction end is altered; a read error may explain this. This chain links TRBV5-4 with TRBJ2-3; D perhaps matches TRBD2 (5 bases). The CDR3 sequence is 16 residues long. Germline lookup yields CDR1 SGHNT and CDR2 YYREEE (reference sequence). In nucleotides, the CDR3 is TGTGCCAACAGCTTGTACGGGGAACCAAGTGCAGATACGCAGTATTTT. Encoded protein: CANSLYGEPSADTQYF. Full variable domain (missing parts from reference TRBV5-4 and TRBJ2-3): ETGVTQSPTHLIKTRGQQVTLRCSSQSGHNTVSWYQQALGQGPQFIFQYYREEENGRGNFPPRFSGLQFPNYSSELNVNALELDDSALYLCANSLYGEPSADTQYFGPGTRLTVL.

The V and J genes are TRBV12-3 or TRBV12-4 and TRBJ1-1; D call uncertain. The CDR3 totals 13 residues. V was pared by 5 bases and J by 4 bases, with 11 bases between. CDR3 amino acids: CASSLGGPTEAFF. DNA of the CDR3: TGTGCCAGCAGTCTTGGCGGTCCCACTGAAGCTTTCTTT.

The rearrangement uses TRBV7-2 and TRBJ1-6; D gene uncertain. Germline V gives CDR1 SGHTA, CDR2 FQGNSA. The CDR3 has 17 amino acids. The V gene lost 5 bases and the J gene lost 0 bases, with 14 bases spanning the gap. The DNA of the CDR3 is TGTGCCAGCAGCCTTAGTAGTACGAGCTCCTATAATTCACCCCTCCACTTT. Amino acid sequence: CASSLSSTSSYNSPLHF.

The gene calls are TRBV6-5 and TRBJ1-5; 8 nucleotides line up with TRBD1. Germline loops: CDR1 MNHEY, CDR2 SVGAGI. Germline trimming cut 6 bases from V and 6 bases from J; bases unmatched to any gene: 7. This CDR3 has 14 amino acids. CDR3 nucleotide sequence: TGTGCCAGCAGCCGGCAGACAGGGGTTCAGCCCCAGCATTTT. Protein: CASSRQTGVQPQHF.

V usage is TRBV2 and J usage is TRBJ1-2; D unresolved. Germline V gene lookup returns CDR1 SNHLY and CDR2 FYNNEI. Trimming pared 4 bases from V and 2 bases from J, leaving 11 bases between. This CDR3 spans 14 amino acids. CDR3: CASSVLSENYGYTF. The CDR3 region has the DNA TGTGCCAGCAGTGTCTTATCCGAGAACTATGGCTACACCTTC.